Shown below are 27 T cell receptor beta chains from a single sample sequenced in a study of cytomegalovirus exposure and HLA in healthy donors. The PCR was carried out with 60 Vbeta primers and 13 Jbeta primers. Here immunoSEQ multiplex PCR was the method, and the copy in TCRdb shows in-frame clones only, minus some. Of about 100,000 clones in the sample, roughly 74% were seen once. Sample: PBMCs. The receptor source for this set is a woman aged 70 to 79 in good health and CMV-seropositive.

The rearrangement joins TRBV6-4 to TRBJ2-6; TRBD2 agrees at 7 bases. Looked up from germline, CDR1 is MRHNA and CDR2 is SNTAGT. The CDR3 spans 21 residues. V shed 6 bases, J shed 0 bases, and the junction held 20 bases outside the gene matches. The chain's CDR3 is CASRDHPGIGGGPSGANVLTF. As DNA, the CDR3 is TGTGCCAGCAGGGACCACCCCGGAATCGGGGGAGGGCCCTCTGGGGCCAACGTCCTGACTTTC.

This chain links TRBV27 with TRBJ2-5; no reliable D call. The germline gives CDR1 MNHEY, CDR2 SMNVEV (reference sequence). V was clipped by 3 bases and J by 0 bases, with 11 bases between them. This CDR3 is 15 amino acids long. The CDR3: CASSLGRRYQETQYF. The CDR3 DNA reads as TGTGCCAGCAGTTTGGGCAGGCGCTACCAAGAGACCCAGTACTTC.

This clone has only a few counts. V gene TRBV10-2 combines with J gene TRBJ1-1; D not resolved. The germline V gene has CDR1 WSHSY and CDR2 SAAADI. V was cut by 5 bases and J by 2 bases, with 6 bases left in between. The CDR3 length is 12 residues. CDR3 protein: CASSPTNTEAFF. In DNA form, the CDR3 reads TGCGCCAGCAGTCCGACTAACACTGAAGCTTTCTTT.

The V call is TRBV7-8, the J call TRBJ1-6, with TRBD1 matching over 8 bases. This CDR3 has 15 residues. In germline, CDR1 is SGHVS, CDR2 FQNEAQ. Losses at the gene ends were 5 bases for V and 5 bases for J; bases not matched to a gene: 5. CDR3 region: CASSTRQGHNSPLHF. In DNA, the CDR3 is TGTGCCAGCAGCACCCGACAGGGGCATAATTCACCCCTCCACTTT.

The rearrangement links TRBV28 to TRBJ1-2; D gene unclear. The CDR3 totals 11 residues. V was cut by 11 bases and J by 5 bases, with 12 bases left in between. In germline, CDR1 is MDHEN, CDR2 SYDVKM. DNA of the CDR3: TGTGCCGCATGGACTCTTTATGGCTACACCTTC. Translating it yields CAAWTLYGYTF.

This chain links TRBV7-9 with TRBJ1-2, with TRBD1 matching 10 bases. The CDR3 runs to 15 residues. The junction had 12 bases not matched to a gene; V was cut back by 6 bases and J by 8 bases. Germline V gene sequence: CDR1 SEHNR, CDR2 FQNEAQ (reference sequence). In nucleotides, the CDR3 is TGTGCCAGCAGATCCTCCCGGACAGGGGGAAGCGGCTACACCTTC. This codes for CASRSSRTGGSGYTF. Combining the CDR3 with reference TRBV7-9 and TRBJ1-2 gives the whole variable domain DTGVSQNPRHKITKRGQNVTFRCDPISEHNRLYWYRQTLGQGPEFLTYFQNEAQLEKSRLLSDRFSAERPKGSFSTLEIQRTEQGDSAMYLCASRSSRTGGSGYTFGSGTRLTVV.

Here the CDR3 reads CATSSAQGANTGELFF. The CDR3 coding sequence is TGTGCCACCAGCAGCGCACAGGGGGCCAACACCGGGGAGCTGTTTTTT. The J gene is TRBJ2-2, the V gene TRBV15; 9 positions match TRBD1. CDR1 is LNHNV and CDR2 is YYDKDF in the germline V gene (reference sequence). J was trimmed by 2 bases and V by 3 bases; bases with no gene match: 4. The CDR3 is 16 amino acids.

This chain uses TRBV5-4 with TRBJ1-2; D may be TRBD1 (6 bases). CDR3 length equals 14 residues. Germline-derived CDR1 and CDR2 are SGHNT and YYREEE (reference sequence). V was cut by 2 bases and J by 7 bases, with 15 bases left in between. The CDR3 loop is CASSLIQGGSGYTF. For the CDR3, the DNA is TGTGCCAGCAGCTTAATACAAGGGGGTTCTGGCTACACCTTC. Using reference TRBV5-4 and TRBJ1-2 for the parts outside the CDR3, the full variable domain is ETGVTQSPTHLIKTRGQQVTLRCSSQSGHNTVSWYQQALGQGPQFIFQYYREEENGRGNFPPRFSGLQFPNYSSELNVNALELDDSALYLCASSLIQGGSGYTFGSGTRLTVV.

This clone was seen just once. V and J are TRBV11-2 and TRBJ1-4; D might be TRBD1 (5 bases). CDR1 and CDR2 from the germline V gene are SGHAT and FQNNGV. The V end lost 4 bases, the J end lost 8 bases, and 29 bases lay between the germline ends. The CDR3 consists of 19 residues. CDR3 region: CASSSDPRDSGRAAEKLFF. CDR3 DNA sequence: TGTGCCAGCAGCTCAGACCCCCGGGACTCAGGGAGGGCGGCCGAAAAACTGTTTTTT.

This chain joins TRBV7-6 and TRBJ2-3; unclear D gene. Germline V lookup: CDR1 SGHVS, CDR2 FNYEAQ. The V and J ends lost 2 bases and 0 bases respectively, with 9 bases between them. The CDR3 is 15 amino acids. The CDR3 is CASSLLSVSTDTQYF. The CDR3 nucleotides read TGTGCCAGCAGCTTACTAAGCGTAAGCACAGATACGCAGTATTTT. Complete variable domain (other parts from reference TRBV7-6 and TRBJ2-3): GAGVSQSPRYKVTKRGQDVALRCDPISGHVSLYWYRQALGQGPEFLTYFNYEAQQDKSGLPNDRFSAERPEGSISTLTIQRTEQRDSAMYRCASSLLSVSTDTQYFGPGTRLTVL.

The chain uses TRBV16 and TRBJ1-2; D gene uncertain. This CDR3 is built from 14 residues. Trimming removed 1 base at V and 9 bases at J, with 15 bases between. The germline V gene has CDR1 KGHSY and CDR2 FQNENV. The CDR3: CASSQLRERPRYTF. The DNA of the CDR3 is TGTGCCAGCAGCCAATTGCGGGAGAGACCTCGCTACACCTTC.

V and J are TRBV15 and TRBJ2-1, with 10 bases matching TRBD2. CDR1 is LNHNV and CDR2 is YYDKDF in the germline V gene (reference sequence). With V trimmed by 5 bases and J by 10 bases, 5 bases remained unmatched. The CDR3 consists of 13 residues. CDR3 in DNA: TGTGCCACCAGCGGACAACTAGCGGGGGAGCAGTTCTTC. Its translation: CATSGQLAGEQFF.

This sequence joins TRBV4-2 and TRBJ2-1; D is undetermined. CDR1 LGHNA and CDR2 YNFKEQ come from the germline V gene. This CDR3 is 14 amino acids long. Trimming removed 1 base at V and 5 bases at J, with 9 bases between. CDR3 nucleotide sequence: TGTGCCAGCAGCCAAGGGATAGCCGACAATGAGCAGTTCTTC. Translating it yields CASSQGIADNEQFF.

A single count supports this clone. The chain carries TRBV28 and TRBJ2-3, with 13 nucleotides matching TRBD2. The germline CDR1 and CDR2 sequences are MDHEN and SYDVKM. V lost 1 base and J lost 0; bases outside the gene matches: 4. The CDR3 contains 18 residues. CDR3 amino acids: CASSLSTSGGSSTDTQYF. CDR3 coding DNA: TGTGCCAGCAGTTTATCGACTAGCGGGGGGTCTAGCACAGATACGCAGTATTTT.

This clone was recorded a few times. CDR3 amino acids: CASSSPGTGSSMEFF. Written as DNA, the CDR3 is TGTGCCAGCAGTTCCCCCGGGACAGGTTCCTCAATGGAGTTCTTC. The chain links TRBV27 to TRBJ2-1; 8 nucleotides line up with TRBD1. CDR1 is MNHEY, CDR2 SMNVEV, per germline (reference sequence). Trimming cost V 4 bases and J 14 bases; bases outside gene matches: 16. CDR3 length: 15 residues.

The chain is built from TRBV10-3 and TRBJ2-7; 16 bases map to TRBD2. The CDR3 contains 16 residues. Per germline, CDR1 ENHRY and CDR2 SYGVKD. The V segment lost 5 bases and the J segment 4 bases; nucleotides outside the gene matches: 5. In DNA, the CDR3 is TGTGCCATCAGTTGGGGACTAGCGGGGGGGCCGTACGAGCAGTACTTC. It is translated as CAISWGLAGGPYEQYF.

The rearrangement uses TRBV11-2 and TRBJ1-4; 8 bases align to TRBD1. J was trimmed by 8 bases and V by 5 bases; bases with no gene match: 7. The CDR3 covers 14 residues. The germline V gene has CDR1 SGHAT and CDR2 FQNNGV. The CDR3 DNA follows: TGTGCCAGCAGCCTCGGACAGGGCGGAGAAAAACTGTTTTTT. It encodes CASSLGQGGEKLFF.

CDR3 sequence reads: CASSVEGQLYEQYF. Here the CDR3 DNA reads TGTGCCAGCAGCGTAGAGGGACAACTCTACGAGCAGTACTTC. V gene TRBV9 combines with J gene TRBJ2-5; D is possibly TRBD1 (6 bases). The J call could be wrong; TRBJ2-7 is a better fit for the DNA end. There are 14 residues in the CDR3. Germline lookup yields CDR1 SGDLS and CDR2 YYNGEE.

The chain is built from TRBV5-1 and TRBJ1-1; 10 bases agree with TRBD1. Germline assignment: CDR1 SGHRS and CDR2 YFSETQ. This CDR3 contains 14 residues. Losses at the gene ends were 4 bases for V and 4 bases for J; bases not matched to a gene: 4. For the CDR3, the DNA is TGCGCCAGCAGCCAGGGGGACAGGGGCACTGAAGCTTTCTTT. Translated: CASSQGDRGTEAFF.

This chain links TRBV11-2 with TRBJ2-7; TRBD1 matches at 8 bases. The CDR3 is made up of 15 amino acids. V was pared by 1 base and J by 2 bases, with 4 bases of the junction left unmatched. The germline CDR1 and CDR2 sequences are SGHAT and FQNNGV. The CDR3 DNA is TGTGCCAGCAGCTTAGGACAGGGGCTGACCTACGAGCAGTACTTC. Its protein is CASSLGQGLTYEQYF. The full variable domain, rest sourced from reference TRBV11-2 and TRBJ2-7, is EAGVAQSPRYKIIEKRQSVAFWCNPISGHATLYWYQQILGQGPKLLIQFQNNGVVDDSQLPKDRFSAERLKGVDSTLKIQPAKLEDSAVYLCASSLGQGLTYEQYFGPGTRLTVT.

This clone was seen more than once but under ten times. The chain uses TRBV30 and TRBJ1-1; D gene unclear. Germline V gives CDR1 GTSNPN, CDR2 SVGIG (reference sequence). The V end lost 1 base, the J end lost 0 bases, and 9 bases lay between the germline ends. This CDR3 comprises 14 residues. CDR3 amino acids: CAWSGEIVNTEAFF. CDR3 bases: TGTGCCTGGAGTGGGGAGATCGTGAACACTGAAGCTTTCTTT.

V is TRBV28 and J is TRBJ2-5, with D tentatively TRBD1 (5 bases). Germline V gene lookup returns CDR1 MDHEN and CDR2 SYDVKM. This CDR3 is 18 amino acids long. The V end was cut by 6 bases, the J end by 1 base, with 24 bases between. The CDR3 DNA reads TGTGCCAGCAGCCCCCCGTTGGGGAAGCGTAGGGGCCAAGAGACCCAGTACTTC. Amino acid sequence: CASSPPLGKRRGQETQYF.

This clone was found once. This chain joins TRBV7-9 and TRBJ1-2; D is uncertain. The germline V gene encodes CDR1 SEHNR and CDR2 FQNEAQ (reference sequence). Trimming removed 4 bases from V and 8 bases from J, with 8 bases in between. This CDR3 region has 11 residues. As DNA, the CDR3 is TGTGCCAGCAGCTCCCTCGAGGGCTACACCTTC. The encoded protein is CASSSLEGYTF.

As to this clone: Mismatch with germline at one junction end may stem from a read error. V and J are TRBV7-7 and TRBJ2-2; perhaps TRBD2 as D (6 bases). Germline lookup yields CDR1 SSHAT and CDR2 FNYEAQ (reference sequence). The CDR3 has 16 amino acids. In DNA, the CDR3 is TGTGCTAGCAGCACCACGGGGGACCTAAACACCGGGGAGCTGTTTTTT. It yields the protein CASSTTGDLNTGELFF.

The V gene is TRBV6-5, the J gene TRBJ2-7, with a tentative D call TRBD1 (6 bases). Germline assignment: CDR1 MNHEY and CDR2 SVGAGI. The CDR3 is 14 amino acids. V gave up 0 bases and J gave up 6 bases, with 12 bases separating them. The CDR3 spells CASSYSGQRLEQYF. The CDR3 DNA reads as TGTGCCAGCAGTTACTCCGGACAGCGTCTCGAGCAGTACTTC.

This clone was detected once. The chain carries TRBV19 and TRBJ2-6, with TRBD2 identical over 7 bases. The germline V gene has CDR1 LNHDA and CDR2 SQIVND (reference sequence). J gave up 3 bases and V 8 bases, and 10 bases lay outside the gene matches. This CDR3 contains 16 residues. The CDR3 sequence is CASHPPGGGGANVLTF. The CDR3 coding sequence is TGTGCCAGTCACCCACCGGGGGGAGGTGGGGCCAACGTCCTGACTTTC.

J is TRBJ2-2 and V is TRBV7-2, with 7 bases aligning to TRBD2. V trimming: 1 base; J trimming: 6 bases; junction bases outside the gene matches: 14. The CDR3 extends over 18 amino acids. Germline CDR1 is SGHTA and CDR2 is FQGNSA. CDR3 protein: CASSLEGAPGGSSGELFF. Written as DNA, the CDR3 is TGTGCCAGCAGCTTAGAAGGGGCCCCGGGGGGAAGCTCCGGGGAGCTGTTTTTT.